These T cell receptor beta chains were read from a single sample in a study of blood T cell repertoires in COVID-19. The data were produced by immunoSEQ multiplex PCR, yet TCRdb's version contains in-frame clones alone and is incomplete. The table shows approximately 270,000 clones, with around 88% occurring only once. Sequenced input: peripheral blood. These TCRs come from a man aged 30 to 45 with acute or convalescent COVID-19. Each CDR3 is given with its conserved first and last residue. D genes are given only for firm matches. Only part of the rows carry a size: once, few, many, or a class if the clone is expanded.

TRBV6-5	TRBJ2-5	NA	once	CASRLGGLETQYF	TGTGCCAGCAGGTTAGGCGGCTTAGAGACCCAGTACTTC
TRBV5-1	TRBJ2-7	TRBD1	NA	CASSSGTGRKDEQYF	TGCGCCAGCAGCTCGGGGACAGGGAGGAAAGACGAGCAGTACTTC
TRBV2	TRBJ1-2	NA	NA	CASSSTPYGYTF	TGTGCCAGCAGTTCTACGCCCTATGGCTACACCTTC
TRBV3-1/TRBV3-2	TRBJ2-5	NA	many	CASSQFQRGYQETQYF	TGTGCCAGCAGCCAATTTCAGCGTGGGTACCAAGAGACCCAGTACTTC
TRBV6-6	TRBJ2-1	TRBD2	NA	CASRSLRGGIYNEQFF	TGTGCCAGCAGGAGCCTCCGGGGGGGCATCTACAATGAGCAGTTCTTC
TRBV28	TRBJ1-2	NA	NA	CASSFVQYGYTF	TGTGCCAGCAGTTTTGTACAGTATGGCTACACCTTC
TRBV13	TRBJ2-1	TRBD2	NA	CASRRSGTSGFNEQFF	TGTGCCAGCAGGCGCTCCGGGACTAGCGGATTCAATGAGCAGTTCTTC
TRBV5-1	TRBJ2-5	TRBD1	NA	CASSSRTGSETQYF	TGCGCCAGCAGCAGCAGGACAGGCTCCGAGACCCAGTACTTC
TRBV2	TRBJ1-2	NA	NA	CASSEGRAYGYTF	TGTGCCAGCTCGGAAGGGAGAGCCTATGGCTACACCTTC
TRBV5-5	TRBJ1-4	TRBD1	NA	CASSAGQGVEKLFF	TGTGCCAGCAGCGCTGGACAGGGGGTCGAAAAACTGTTTTTT
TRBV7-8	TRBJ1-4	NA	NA	CASSLTGNEKLFF	TGTGCCAGCAGCTTAACGGGGAATGAAAAACTGTTTTTT
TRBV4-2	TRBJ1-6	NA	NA	CASSQDVSRGGSPLHF	TGTGCCAGCAGCCAAGATGTTAGCCGAGGAGGGTCACCCCTCCACTTT
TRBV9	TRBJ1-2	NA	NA	CASSPRGSGYGYTF	TGTGCCAGCAGCCCCCGGGGGTCGGGCTATGGCTACACCTTC
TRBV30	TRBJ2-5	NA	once	CAWGRQDLQETQYF	TGTGCCTGGGGCCGACAGGACCTCCAAGAGACCCAGTACTTC
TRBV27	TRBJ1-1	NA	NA	CASSLSPGNTEAFF	TGTGCCAGCAGTTTATCTCCCGGGAACACTGAAGCTTTCTTT
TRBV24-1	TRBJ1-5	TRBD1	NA	CATSDAGTGTNQPQHF	TGTGCCACCAGTGATGCCGGGACAGGGACCAATCAGCCCCAGCATTTT
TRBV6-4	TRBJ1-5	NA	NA	CASSVPKGTHNQPQHF	TGTGCCAGCAGTGTACCAAAAGGGACACACAATCAGCCCCAGCATTTT
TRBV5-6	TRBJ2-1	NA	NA	CASSLAVNNEQFF	TGTGCCAGCAGCTTGGCGGTTAACAATGAGCAGTTCTTC
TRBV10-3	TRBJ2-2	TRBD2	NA	CAISEFTGTSGRSTGELFF	TGTGCCATCAGTGAGTTCACCGGGACTAGCGGGAGGTCCACCGGGGAGCTGTTTTTT
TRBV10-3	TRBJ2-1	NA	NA	CAISRLQVRDYNEQFF	TGTGCCATCAGCCGACTCCAGGTCAGGGACTACAATGAGCAGTTCTTC
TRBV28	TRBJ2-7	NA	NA	CASSLGTYEQYF	TGTGCCAGCAGTTTAGGCACCTACGAGCAGTACTTC
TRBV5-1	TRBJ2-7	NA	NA	CASSLGHSYEQYF	TGCGCCAGCAGCTTGGGACATTCCTACGAGCAGTACTTC
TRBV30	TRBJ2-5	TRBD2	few	CAWKGLAGARSSETQYF	TGTGCCTGGAAGGGCCTAGCGGGGGCCCGATCCTCAGAGACCCAGTACTTC
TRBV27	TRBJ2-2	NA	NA	CASNSGIQPGELFF	TGTGCCAGCAATTCCGGGATCCAACCCGGGGAGCTGTTTTTT
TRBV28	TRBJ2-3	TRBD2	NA	CASSLRLAGGLTDTQYF	TGTGCCAGCAGTTTGAGACTAGCGGGAGGCCTCACAGATACGCAGTATTTT
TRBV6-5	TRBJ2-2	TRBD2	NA	CASSYETSGRSQLFF	TGTGCCAGCAGTTACGAGACTAGCGGGAGGTCTCAGCTGTTTTTT
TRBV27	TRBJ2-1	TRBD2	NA	CASRTSGVLREQFF	TGTGCCAGCAGGACTAGCGGGGTCCTGAGGGAGCAGTTCTTC
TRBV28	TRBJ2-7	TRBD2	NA	CASSPPSGRRLYEQYF	TGTGCCAGCAGTCCACCTAGCGGGAGGCGGTTATACGAGCAGTACTTC
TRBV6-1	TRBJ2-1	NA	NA	CASSESGFEQFF	TGTGCCAGCAGTGAATCAGGTTTTGAGCAGTTCTTC
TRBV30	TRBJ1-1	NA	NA	CAWNSNTEAFF	TGTGCCTGGAACTCGAACACTGAAGCTTTCTTT